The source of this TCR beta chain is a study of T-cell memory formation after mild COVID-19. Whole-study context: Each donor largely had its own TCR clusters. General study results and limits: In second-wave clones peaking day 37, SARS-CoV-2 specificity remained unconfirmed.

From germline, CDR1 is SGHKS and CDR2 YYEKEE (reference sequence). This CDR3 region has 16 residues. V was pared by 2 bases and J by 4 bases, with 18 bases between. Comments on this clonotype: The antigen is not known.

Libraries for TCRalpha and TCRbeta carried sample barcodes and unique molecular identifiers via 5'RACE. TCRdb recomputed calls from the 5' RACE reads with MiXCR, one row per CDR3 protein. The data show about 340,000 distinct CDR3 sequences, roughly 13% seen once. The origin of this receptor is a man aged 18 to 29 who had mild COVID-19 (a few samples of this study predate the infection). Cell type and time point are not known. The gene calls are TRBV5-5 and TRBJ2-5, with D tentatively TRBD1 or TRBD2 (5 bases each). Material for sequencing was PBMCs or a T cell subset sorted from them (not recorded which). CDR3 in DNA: TGTGCCAGCAGCTTTAACCTAGGGACGGTAGGAGAGACCCAGTACTTC. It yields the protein CASSFNLGTVGETQYF. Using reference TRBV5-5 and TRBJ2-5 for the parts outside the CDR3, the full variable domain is DAGVTQSPTHLIKTRGQQVTLRCSPISGHKSVSWYQQVLGQGPQFIFQYYEKEERGRGNFPDRFSARQFPNYSSELNVNALLLGDSALYLCASSFNLGTVGETQYFGPGTRLLVL.